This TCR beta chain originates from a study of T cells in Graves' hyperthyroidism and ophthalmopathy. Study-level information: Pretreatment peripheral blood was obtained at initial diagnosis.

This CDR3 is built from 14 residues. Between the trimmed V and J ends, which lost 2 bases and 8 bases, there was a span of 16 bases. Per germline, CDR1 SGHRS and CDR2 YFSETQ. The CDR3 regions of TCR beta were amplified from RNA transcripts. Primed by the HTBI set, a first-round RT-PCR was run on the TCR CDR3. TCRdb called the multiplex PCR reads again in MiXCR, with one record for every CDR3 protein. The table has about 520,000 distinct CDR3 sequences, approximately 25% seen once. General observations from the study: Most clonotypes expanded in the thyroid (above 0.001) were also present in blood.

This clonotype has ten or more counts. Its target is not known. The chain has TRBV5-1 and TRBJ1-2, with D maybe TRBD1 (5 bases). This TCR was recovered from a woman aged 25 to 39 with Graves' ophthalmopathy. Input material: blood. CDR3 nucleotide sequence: TGCGCCAGCAGCTTAACCCAGGGATTGGACGGCTACACCTTC. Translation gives CASSLTQGLDGYTF. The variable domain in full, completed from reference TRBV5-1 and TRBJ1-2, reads KAGVTQTPRYLIKTRGQQVTLSCSPISGHRSVSWYQQTPGQGLQFLFEYFSETQRNKGNFPGRFSGRQFSNSRSEMNVSTLELGDSALYLCASSLTQGLDGYTFGSGTRLTVV.